The 32 T cell receptor beta chains below were found in one sample sequenced in a study of T cells in Graves' hyperthyroidism and ophthalmopathy. Researchers took RNA transcripts and amplified the TCR beta CDR3 regions from them. With the HTBI primer set, the TCR CDR3 went through a first round of RT-PCR. TCRdb reprocessed the multiplex PCR reads via MiXCR and lists one record per CDR3 protein. Of about 160,000 distinct CDR3 sequences listed, roughly 9.4% are singletons. The sample consisted of blood. The receptor set was obtained from a woman between 18 and 29 years old with Graves' hyperthyroidism that later progressed to Graves' ophthalmopathy.

This clonotype was detected many times. This sequence joins TRBV15 and TRBJ2-7, with D tentatively TRBD2 (7 bases). The ends were cut back, 7 bases at V and 0 bases at J, with 13 bases in the middle. Germline values: CDR1 LNHNV, CDR2 YYDKDF (reference sequence). The CDR3 is 14 residues long. This CDR3 is CATTAGAGSYEQYF. The CDR3 DNA is TGTGCCACCACCGCGGGGGCCGGCTCCTACGAGCAGTACTTC.

This clonotype was recorded at least ten times. DNA for the CDR3: TGTGCCAGCAGTCAGATGGGACTAGCGGGAGGGAGCTCCTACAATGAGCAGTTCTTC. It codes for CASSQMGLAGGSSYNEQFF. The V gene is TRBV27, the J gene TRBJ2-1; the match to TRBD2 covers 16 bases. CDR1 is MNHEY and CDR2 is SMNVEV in the germline V gene (reference sequence). The CDR3 consists of 19 residues. J gave up 0 bases and V 5 bases, and 7 bases lay outside the gene matches.

The chain combines TRBV4-2 with TRBJ2-5; D assignment may be TRBD1 or TRBD2 (6 bases each). The germline V gene encodes CDR1 LGHNA and CDR2 YNFKEQ. V gave up 3 bases and J gave up 0 bases, with 8 bases separating them. The CDR3 sequence is 14 residues long. CDR3 in amino acids: CASSHGGNQETQYF. CDR3 bases: TGTGCCAGCAGCCACGGGGGCAACCAAGAGACCCAGTACTTC.

The chain is built from TRBV19 and TRBJ2-7; the D is unclear. Germline assignment: CDR1 LNHDA and CDR2 SQIVND (reference sequence). The CDR3 is made up of 14 amino acids. Trimming cost V 4 bases and J 2 bases, with 12 bases left between them. This CDR3 reads CASSTVGPTYEQYF. The CDR3 bases are TGTGCCAGTAGTACCGTAGGGCCAACCTACGAGCAGTACTTC.

The table lists this clonotype with a few counts. The V gene is TRBV29-1, the J gene TRBJ1-1; the D gene is possibly TRBD1 (6 bases). Germline V gives CDR1 SQVTM, CDR2 ANQGSEA. This CDR3 is built from 16 residues. V lost 7 bases and J 0 bases, leaving 21 bases between the germline ends. The CDR3 nucleotides read TGCAGCGCGGGCCCGGGGGCAGGCTTCATGAACACTGAAGCTTTCTTT. This sequence encodes CSAGPGAGFMNTEAFF.

The sample holds many counts of this clonotype. This chain joins TRBV2 and TRBJ1-1; D is perhaps TRBD1 (5 bases). Germline CDR1 and CDR2: SNHLY and FYNNEI. This CDR3 contains 15 residues. V lost 5 bases and J lost 4, with 17 bases in between. CDR3 sequence: CASSRGQGRVTEAFF. In DNA, the CDR3 is TGTGCCAGCAGTCGAGGGCAGGGTAGGGTCACTGAAGCTTTCTTT.

This clonotype was found many times. The chain is built from TRBV20-1 and TRBJ2-7; TRBD2 matches at 9 bases. After removal of 5 bases from V and 3 bases from J, the junction contained 8 bases not matched to a gene. The CDR3 sequence is 14 residues long. Germline V lookup: CDR1 DFQATT, CDR2 SNEGSKA (reference sequence). Written as DNA, the CDR3 is TGCAGTGCTCGAAACCCTAGCGGGGACTACGAGCAGTACTTC. It is translated as CSARNPSGDYEQYF.

This clonotype was seen at least ten times. The genes are TRBV3-1 and TRBJ2-1, with D possibly matching TRBD2 (5 bases). The DNA end is more similar to TRBJ2-7, so the J call may be wrong. This CDR3 contains 12 residues. Germline loops: CDR1 LGHDT, CDR2 YNNKEL (reference sequence). CDR3 in amino acids: CASSIVRDEQYF. CDR3 in DNA: TGTGCCAGCAGCATCGTCCGGGATGAGCAGTACTTC.

This clonotype was seen ten or more times. The chain combines TRBV20-1 with TRBJ2-7; the match to TRBD2 covers 9 bases. CDR1 is DFQATT and CDR2 is SNEGSKA in the germline V gene (reference sequence). J was trimmed by 2 bases and V by 6 bases; bases with no gene match: 11. The CDR3 is made up of 15 amino acids. Here the CDR3 reads CSATPEREETYEQYF. The CDR3 DNA reads as TGCAGTGCCACCCCCGAGCGGGAGGAGACCTACGAGCAGTACTTC.

This clonotype was observed many times. The chain uses TRBV6-1 and TRBJ1-6; TRBD1 agrees at 8 bases. CDR3 length equals 16 residues. Losses at the gene ends were 7 bases for V and 5 bases for J; bases not matched to a gene: 10. The germline CDR1 and CDR2 sequences are MNHNS and SASEGT. The CDR3 region is CASNFGTGGNNSPLHF. For the CDR3, the DNA is TGTGCCAGCAATTTCGGGACAGGAGGGAATAATTCACCCCTCCACTTT.

This clonotype was seen many times. This rearrangement joins TRBV13 to TRBJ1-4; 8 bases align to TRBD1. There are 14 residues in the CDR3. The ends lost 6 bases at V and 4 bases at J; junction bases unmatched: 4. CDR1 PRHDT and CDR2 FYEKMQ come from the germline V gene (reference sequence). The CDR3: CASRGQGDNEKLFF. CDR3 coding DNA: TGTGCCAGCAGAGGACAGGGCGATAATGAAAAACTGTTTTTT.

This clonotype was seen many times. The chain couples TRBV6-1 to TRBJ1-1; 9 bases fit TRBD1. The CDR3 has 17 amino acids. V trimming: 6 bases; J trimming: 0 bases; junction bases outside the gene matches: 11. CDR1 is MNHNS and CDR2 is SASEGT in the germline V gene. The DNA for the CDR3 is TGTGCCAGCAGCCCCCTAGGACAGGGGCGAATGAACACTGAAGCTTTCTTT. Protein: CASSPLGQGRMNTEAFF.

At least ten counts were recorded for this clonotype. The J gene is TRBJ1-1, the V gene TRBV9, with 9 bases identical to TRBD1. This CDR3 is built from 15 residues. The V and J ends lost 3 bases and 6 bases, in that order; junction bases with no gene match: 9. CDR1 and CDR2 (germline): SGDLS, YYNGEE. The CDR3 DNA sequence: TGTGCCAGCAGCGCTTGGGGACAGGGAGGAGCTGAAGCTTTCTTT. This encodes CASSAWGQGGAEAFF.

The genes are TRBV6-1 and TRBJ2-2; 7 positions match TRBD2. Germline V gives CDR1 MNHNS, CDR2 SASEGT. The V gene end was trimmed by 6 bases and the J gene end by 6 bases; junction bases not matched to a gene: 13. The CDR3 has 16 residues. CDR3 nucleotide sequence: TGTGCCAGCAGGGGAAGGACTAGAAGTAAGGCCGGGGAGCTGTTTTTT. Its protein is CASRGRTRSKAGELFF.

This clonotype has at least ten counts. The rearrangement joins TRBV12-3 or TRBV12-4 to TRBJ1-1; D is possibly TRBD1 (5 bases). The CDR3 has 15 residues. Trimming stripped 3 bases from V and 0 bases from J, with 11 bases between. This chain's CDR3 is CASSFTPGMNTEAFF. The CDR3 bases are TGTGCCAGCAGTTTCACCCCAGGGATGAACACTGAAGCTTTCTTT.

In this sample, this clonotype turned up many times. The chain carries TRBV12-3 or TRBV12-4 and TRBJ2-1; 8 bases match TRBD2. The CDR3 totals 15 residues. Unmatched junction bases numbered 4, after V lost 6 bases and J lost 0 bases. The CDR3 sequence is CASSYSGNSYNEQFF. The CDR3, as DNA: TGTGCCAGCAGCTATAGCGGGAACTCCTACAATGAGCAGTTCTTC.

This clonotype was seen many times. V gene TRBV27 combines with J gene TRBJ2-7; 7 bases are a match to TRBD1. Unmatched junction bases numbered 11, after V lost 6 bases and J lost 0 bases. The CDR3 covers 16 residues. Looked up from germline, CDR1 is MNHEY and CDR2 is SMNVEV (reference sequence). The CDR3 nucleotides are TGTGCCAGCAGCCGCGGAACAGGGGCTGCCTCCTACGAGCAGTACTTC. The encoded protein is CASSRGTGAASYEQYF.

This chain uses TRBV5-4 with TRBJ2-1; TRBD1 might be the D (5 bases). V shed 0 bases and J shed 0 bases, with 7 bases lying between them. In germline, CDR1 is SGHNT, CDR2 YYREEE (reference sequence). This CDR3 is 15 amino acids long. CDR3 in amino acids: CASSLEGVSYNEQFF. The CDR3 nucleotides are TGTGCCAGCAGCTTGGAAGGGGTCTCCTACAATGAGCAGTTCTTC. The whole variable domain, filled in from reference TRBV5-4 and TRBJ2-1, reads ETGVTQSPTHLIKTRGQQVTLRCSSQSGHNTVSWYQQALGQGPQFIFQYYREEENGRGNFPPRFSGLQFPNYSSELNVNALELDDSALYLCASSLEGVSYNEQFFGPGTRLTVL.

The table lists this clonotype with many counts. The chain recombines TRBV20-1 with TRBJ2-3; D unresolved. In germline, CDR1 is DFQATT, CDR2 SNEGSKA (reference sequence). This CDR3 has 14 amino acids. The V end was cut by 3 bases, the J end by 2 bases, with 12 bases between. The CDR3 loop reads CSASLAESTDTQYF. For the CDR3, the DNA is TGCAGTGCTAGTTTGGCGGAGTCCACAGATACGCAGTATTTT.

This clonotype was observed a handful of times. A much larger clone lies one base from this, so it may be a read error. CDR3 region: CASRQGGGYGYTF. The CDR3 bases are TGTGCCAGCAGGCAGGGGGGCGGATATGGCTACACCTTC. The chain couples TRBV12-3 or TRBV12-4 to TRBJ1-2, with TRBD1 matching 7 bases. The length of the CDR3 is 13 residues. Trimming removed 6 bases from V and 5 bases from J; junction bases left unmatched: 6.

This clonotype has at least ten counts. V gene TRBV20-1 combines with J gene TRBJ1-2, with 9 bases aligning to TRBD1. V lost 4 bases, J lost 5 bases, and 8 bases stayed unmatched. CDR1 is DFQATT, CDR2 SNEGSKA, per germline (reference sequence). CDR3 length: 14 residues. CDR3 amino acids: CSATTPGQGYGYTF. The CDR3 nucleotides are TGCAGTGCTACAACGCCGGGACAGGGATATGGCTACACCTTC.

This clonotype was seen at least ten times. V usage is TRBV20-1 and J usage is TRBJ2-1; D is perhaps TRBD1 (5 bases). The CDR3 is 13 residues long. Germline CDR1 reads DFQATT; CDR2 reads SNEGSKA (reference sequence). Trimming removed 5 bases from V and 5 bases from J, with 13 bases in between. CDR3 loop: CSAWSTDDNEQFF. As DNA, the CDR3 is TGCAGTGCTTGGTCGACAGATGACAATGAGCAGTTCTTC.

With respect to this clonotype: Since a much larger clone is just one base distant, this may be a read error. The V call is TRBV18, the J call TRBJ2-7; unclear D gene. The CDR3 is made up of 13 amino acids. Looked up from germline, CDR1 is KGHSH and CDR2 is LQKENI. The CDR3, as DNA: TGTGCCAGCTCACCACCGACTTTCTACGAGCGGTACTTC. As protein: CASSPPTFYERYF. The full variable domain, completed using reference TRBV18 and TRBJ2-7, is NAGVMQNPRHLVRRRGQEARLRCSPMKGHSHVYWYRQLPEEGLKFMVYLQKENIIDESGMPKERFSAEFPKEGPSILRIQQVVRGDSAAYFCASSPPTFYERYFGPGTRLTVT.

The V gene is TRBV29-1, the J gene TRBJ1-2; tentative D call: TRBD1 (5 bases). With 4 bases removed from V and 2 bases from J, the gap between germline ends came to 35 bases. The germline CDR1 and CDR2 sequences are SQVTM and ANQGSEA. The CDR3 is made up of 21 amino acids. The chain's CDR3 is CSVGGGSPVESSPTFNYGYTF. The CDR3 nucleotides are TGCAGCGTTGGGGGGGGTTCTCCAGTAGAAAGCTCGCCAACTTTCAACTATGGCTACACCTTC.

The chain carries TRBV13 and TRBJ2-1; 8 bases are shared with TRBD2. Trimming cost V 11 bases and J 1 base; bases outside gene matches: 16. Germline CDR1 is PRHDT and CDR2 is FYEKMQ (reference sequence). This CDR3 region has 17 residues. In DNA form, the CDR3 reads TGTGCCGGCACCCTTGGACTAGCAGAGCCATCCTACAATGAGCAGTTCTTC. It codes for CAGTLGLAEPSYNEQFF.

This CDR3 reads CASSVEGDPYNEQFF. The CDR3 DNA reads TGTGCCAGCAGCGTAGAGGGGGACCCATACAATGAGCAGTTCTTC. The chain carries TRBV9 and TRBJ2-1; weak D call: TRBD1 (6 bases). Germline V gives CDR1 SGDLS, CDR2 YYNGEE. The CDR3 totals 15 residues. V shed 0 bases and J shed 4 bases, with 11 bases lying between them. The complete variable domain, with remaining parts taken from reference TRBV9 and TRBJ2-1, reads DSGVTQTPKHLITATGQRVTLRCSPRSGDLSVYWYQQSLDQGLQFLIQYYNGEERAKGNILERFSAQQFPDLHSELNLSSLELGDSALYFCASSVEGDPYNEQFFGPGTRLTVL.

This clonotype has a count of ten or more. The genes are TRBV5-1 and TRBJ2-1, with D perhaps TRBD1 (7 bases). V was cut by 0 bases and J by 7 bases, with 14 bases left in between. The CDR3 contains 15 residues. CDR1 is SGHRS and CDR2 is YFSETQ in the germline V gene. This chain's CDR3 is CASSLGAGGFNEQFF. The CDR3 nucleotides are TGCGCCAGCAGCTTGGGGGCAGGGGGGTTTAATGAGCAGTTCTTC.

This chain joins TRBV5-4 and TRBJ2-5; 15 nucleotides match TRBD2. V shed 4 bases and J 4 bases; nucleotides not matched to a gene: 2. Per the germline V gene, CDR1 is SGHNT and CDR2 is YYREEE (reference sequence). This CDR3 is built from 15 residues. In DNA, the CDR3 is TGTGCCAGCAGCCGGACTAGCGGGAGGGGAGAGACCCAGTACTTC. Its translation: CASSRTSGRGETQYF.

The chain joins TRBV7-9 to TRBJ1-6; 7 bases fit TRBD1. V trimming: 2 bases; J trimming: 3 bases; junction bases outside the gene matches: 7. This CDR3 comprises 17 residues. CDR1 is SEHNR and CDR2 is FQNEAQ in the germline V gene (reference sequence). CDR3 in DNA: TGTGCCAGCAGCTTAACCTACAGGGGTGACTATAATTCACCCCTCCACTTT. Translating it yields CASSLTYRGDYNSPLHF.

A word on this clonotype: A read error may account for a junction end that differs from germline. The chain has TRBV7-3 and TRBJ2-5; tentative D call: TRBD1 (5 bases). The CDR3 is made up of 14 amino acids. Germline values: CDR1 SGHTA, CDR2 FQGTGA. The CDR3 here is CAGSLAPPGETQYF. CDR3 DNA: TGTGCCGGCAGCTTGGCCCCCCCAGGGGAGACCCAGTACTTC. Together with reference TRBV7-3 and TRBJ2-5, the CDR3 gives the full variable domain: GAGVSQTPSNKVTEKGKYVELRCDPISGHTALYWYRQSLGQGPEFLIYFQGTGAADDSGLPNDRFFAVRPEGSVSTLKIQRTERGDSAVYLCAGSLAPPGETQYFGPGTRLLVL.

This clonotype was detected ten times or more. The chain is built from TRBV4-2 and TRBJ1-6; a weak D match, TRBD1 (6 bases). V lost 4 bases to trimming and J lost 9 bases, with 10 bases between them. Per the germline V gene, CDR1 is LGHNA and CDR2 is YNFKEQ. The CDR3 has 13 residues. DNA of the CDR3: TGTGCCAGCAGCCCCTTACAGGGTTCACCCCTCCACTTT. It specifies CASSPLQGSPLHF.

This clonotype was seen many times. The V call is TRBV2, the J call TRBJ1-5; D is undetermined. The V gene's germline CDR1 is SNHLY and CDR2 FYNNEI. Deletions cut 10 bases from V and 6 bases from J, with 19 bases between. The CDR3 runs to 14 residues. CDR3 amino acids: CAIKDGVTGQPQHF. The DNA of the CDR3 is TGTGCCATAAAAGACGGCGTAACGGGTCAGCCCCAGCATTTT.